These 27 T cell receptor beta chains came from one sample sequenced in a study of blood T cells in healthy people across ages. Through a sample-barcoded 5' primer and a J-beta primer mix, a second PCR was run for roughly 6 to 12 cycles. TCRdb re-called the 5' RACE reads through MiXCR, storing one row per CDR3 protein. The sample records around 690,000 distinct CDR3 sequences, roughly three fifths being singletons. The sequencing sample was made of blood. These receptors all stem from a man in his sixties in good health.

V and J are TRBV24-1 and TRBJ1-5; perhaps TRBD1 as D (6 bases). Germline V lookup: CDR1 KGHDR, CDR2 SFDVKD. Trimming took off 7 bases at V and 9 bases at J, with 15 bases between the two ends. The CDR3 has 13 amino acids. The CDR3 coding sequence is TGTGCCACCAGCGGGGGCCCCCTAGGGCCCCAGCATTTT. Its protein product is CATSGGPLGPQHF.

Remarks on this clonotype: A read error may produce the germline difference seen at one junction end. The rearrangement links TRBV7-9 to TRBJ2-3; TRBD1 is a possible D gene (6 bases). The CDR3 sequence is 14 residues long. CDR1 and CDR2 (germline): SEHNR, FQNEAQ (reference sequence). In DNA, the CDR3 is TGTGCCAGCAGCTTAGTACAGGGCACGGATACGCAGTATTTT. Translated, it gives CASSLVQGTDTQYF. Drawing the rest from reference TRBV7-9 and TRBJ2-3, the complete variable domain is DTGVSQNPRHKITKRGQNVTFRCDPISEHNRLYWYRQTLGQGPEFLTYFQNEAQLEKSRLLSDRFSAERPKGSFSTLEIQRTEQGDSAMYLCASSLVQGTDTQYFGPGTRLTVL.

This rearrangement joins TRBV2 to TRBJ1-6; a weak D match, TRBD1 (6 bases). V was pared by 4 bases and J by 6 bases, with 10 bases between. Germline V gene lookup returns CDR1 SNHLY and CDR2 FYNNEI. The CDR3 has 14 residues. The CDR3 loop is CASSGQGSNSPLHF. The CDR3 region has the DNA TGTGCCAGCAGTGGTCAGGGGAGTAATTCACCCCTCCACTTT.

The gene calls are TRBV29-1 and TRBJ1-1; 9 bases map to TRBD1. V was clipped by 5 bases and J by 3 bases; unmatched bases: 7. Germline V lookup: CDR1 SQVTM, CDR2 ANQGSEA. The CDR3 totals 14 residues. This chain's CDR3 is CSVHKQGADTEAFF. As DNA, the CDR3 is TGCAGCGTTCACAAACAGGGGGCCGACACTGAAGCTTTCTTT. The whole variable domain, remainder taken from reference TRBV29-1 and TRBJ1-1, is SAVISQKPSRDICQRGTSLTIQCQVDSQVTMMFWYRQQPGQSLTLIATANQGSEATYESGFVIDKFPISRPNLTFSTLTVSNMSPEDSSIYLCSVHKQGADTEAFFGQGTRLTVV.

CDR3 residues: CASTPAGNRETQYF. CDR3 sequence (DNA): TGTGCCAGCACCCCAGCGGGGAACAGAGAGACCCAGTACTTC. The J gene is TRBJ2-5, the V gene TRBV9; 7 bases are a match to TRBD2. CDR3 length equals 14 residues. The junction had 9 bases not matched to a gene; V was cut back by 6 bases and J by 4 bases. Germline values: CDR1 SGDLS, CDR2 YYNGEE.

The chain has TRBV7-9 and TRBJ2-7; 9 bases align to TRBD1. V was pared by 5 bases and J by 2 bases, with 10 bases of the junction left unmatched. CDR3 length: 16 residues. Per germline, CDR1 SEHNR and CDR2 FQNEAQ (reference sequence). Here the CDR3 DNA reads TGTGCCAGCAGCCTCGGGTTGGGACAGGGACCCTACGAGCAGTACTTC. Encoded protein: CASSLGLGQGPYEQYF.

The CDR3 coding sequence is TGCAGTGCTAGAATAGGAACGGGGGGGGCGACAGATACGCAGTATTTT. Its protein product is CSARIGTGGATDTQYF. This chain joins TRBV20-1 and TRBJ2-3; 8 bases line up with TRBD2. CDR1 and CDR2 (germline): DFQATT, SNEGSKA (reference sequence). V was clipped by 2 bases and J by 3 bases; unmatched bases: 10. The CDR3 has 16 amino acids.

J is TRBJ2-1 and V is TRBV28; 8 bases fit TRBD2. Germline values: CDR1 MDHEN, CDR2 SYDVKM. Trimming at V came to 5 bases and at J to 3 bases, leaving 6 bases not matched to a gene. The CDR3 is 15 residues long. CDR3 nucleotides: TGTGCCAGCAGTGGAGCGGGGGCCTACTACAATGAGCAGTTCTTC. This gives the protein CASSGAGAYYNEQFF.

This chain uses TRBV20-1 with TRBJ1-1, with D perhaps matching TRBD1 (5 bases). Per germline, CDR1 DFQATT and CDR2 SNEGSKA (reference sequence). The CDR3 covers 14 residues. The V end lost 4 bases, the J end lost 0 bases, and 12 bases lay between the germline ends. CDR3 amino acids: CSATPGTVNTEAFF. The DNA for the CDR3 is TGCAGTGCTACGCCCGGGACGGTGAACACTGAAGCTTTCTTT.

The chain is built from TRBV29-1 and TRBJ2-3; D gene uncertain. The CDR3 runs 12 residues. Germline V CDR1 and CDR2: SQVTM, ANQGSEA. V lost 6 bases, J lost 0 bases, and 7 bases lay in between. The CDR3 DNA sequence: TGCAGCGTGAGCCTCAGCACAGATACGCAGTATTTT. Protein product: CSVSLSTDTQYF.

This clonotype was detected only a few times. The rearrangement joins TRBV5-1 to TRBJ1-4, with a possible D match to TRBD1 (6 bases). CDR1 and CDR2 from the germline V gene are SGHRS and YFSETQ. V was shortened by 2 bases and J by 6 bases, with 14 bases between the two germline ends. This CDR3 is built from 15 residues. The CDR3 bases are TGCGCCAGCAGCTTAACAGGGAGTGGCGATGAAAAACTGTTTTTT. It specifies CASSLTGSGDEKLFF.

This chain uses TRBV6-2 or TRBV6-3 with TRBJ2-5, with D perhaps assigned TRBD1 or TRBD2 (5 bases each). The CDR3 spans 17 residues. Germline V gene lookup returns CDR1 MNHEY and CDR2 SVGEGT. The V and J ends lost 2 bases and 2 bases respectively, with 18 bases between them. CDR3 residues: CASSYGADTGLQETQYF. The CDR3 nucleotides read TGTGCCAGCAGTTACGGGGCCGACACGGGGCTTCAAGAGACCCAGTACTTC.

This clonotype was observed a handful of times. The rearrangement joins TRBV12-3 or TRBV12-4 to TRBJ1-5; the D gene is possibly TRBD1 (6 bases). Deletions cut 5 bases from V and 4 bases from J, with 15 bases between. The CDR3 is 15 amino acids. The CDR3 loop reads CASSRGTGGNQPQHF. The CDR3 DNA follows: TGTGCCAGCAGTAGGGGGACCGGAGGGAATCAGCCCCAGCATTTT.

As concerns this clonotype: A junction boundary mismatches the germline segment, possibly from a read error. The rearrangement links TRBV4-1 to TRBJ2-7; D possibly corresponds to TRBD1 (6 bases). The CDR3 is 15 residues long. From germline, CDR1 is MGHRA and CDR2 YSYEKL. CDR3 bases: TGCACCAGCAGCCGAGAGACAGGCTACTCCTACGAGCAGTACTTC. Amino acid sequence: CTSSRETGYSYEQYF.

CDR3 in DNA: TGTGCCAGCAGCTTAAATGGCAGGCCCCGGGGGGAGACCCAGTACTTC. It encodes CASSLNGRPRGETQYF. The gene calls are TRBV7-8 and TRBJ2-5; possible D gene TRBD2, 6 bases. V shed 2 bases and J shed 5 bases, with 18 bases lying between them. CDR3 length equals 16 residues. Germline values: CDR1 SGHVS, CDR2 FQNEAQ.

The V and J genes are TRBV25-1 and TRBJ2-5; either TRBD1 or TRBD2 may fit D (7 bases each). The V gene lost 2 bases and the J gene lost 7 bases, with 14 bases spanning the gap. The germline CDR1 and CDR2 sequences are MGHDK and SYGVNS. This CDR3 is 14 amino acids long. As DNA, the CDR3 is TGTGCCAGCAGTGAAGGGAGGGGGCGCGGGACCCAGTACTTC. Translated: CASSEGRGRGTQYF.

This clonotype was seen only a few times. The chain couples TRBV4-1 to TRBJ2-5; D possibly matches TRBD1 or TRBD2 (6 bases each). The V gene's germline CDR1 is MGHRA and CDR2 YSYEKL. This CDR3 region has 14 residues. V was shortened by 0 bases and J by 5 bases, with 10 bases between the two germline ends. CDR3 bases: TGCGCCAGCAGCCAAGATCAAGGGGGGGAGACCCAGTACTTC. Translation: CASSQDQGGETQYF.

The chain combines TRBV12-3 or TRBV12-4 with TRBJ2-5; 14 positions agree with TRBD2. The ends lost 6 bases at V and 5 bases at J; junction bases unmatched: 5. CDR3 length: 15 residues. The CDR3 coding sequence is TGTGCCAGCAGAGGGACTAGCGGGGGTCGGGAGACCCAGTACTTC. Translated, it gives CASRGTSGGRETQYF.

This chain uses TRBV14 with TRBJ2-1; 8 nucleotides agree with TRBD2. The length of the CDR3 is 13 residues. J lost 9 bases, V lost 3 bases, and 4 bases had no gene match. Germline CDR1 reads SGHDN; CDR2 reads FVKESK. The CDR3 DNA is TGTGCCAGCAGCCAGCCACGGGAGGGTGAGCAGTTCTTC. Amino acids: CASSQPREGEQFF.

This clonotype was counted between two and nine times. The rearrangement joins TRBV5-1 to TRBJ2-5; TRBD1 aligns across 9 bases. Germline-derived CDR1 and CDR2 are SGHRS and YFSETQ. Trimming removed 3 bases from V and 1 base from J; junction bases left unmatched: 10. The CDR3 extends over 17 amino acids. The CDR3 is CASSSGALTGGQETQYF. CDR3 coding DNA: TGCGCCAGCAGCTCGGGGGCCCTGACAGGGGGCCAAGAGACCCAGTACTTC.

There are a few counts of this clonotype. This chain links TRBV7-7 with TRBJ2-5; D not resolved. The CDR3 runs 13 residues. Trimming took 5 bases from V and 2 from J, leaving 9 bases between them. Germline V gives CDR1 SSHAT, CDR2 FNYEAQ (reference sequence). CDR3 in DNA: TGTGCCAGCAGCCCTTGGGCACAAGAGACCCAGTACTTC. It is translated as CASSPWAQETQYF.

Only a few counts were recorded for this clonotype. CDR3 loop: CASSELAGDPTQYF. CDR3 coding DNA: TGTGCCAGCAGTGAACTAGCGGGGGATCCTACGCAGTATTTT. The rearrangement joins TRBV25-1 to TRBJ2-3; 10 bases are shared with TRBD2. Germline CDR1 reads MGHDK; CDR2 reads SYGVNS. The CDR3 consists of 14 residues. With 2 bases clipped from V and 8 bases from J, the junction kept 4 bases outside the gene matches.

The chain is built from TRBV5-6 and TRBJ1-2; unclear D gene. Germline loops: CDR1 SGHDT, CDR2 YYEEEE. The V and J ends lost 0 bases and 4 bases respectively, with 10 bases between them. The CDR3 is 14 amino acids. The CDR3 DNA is TGTGCCAGCAGCTTGGGATACATGCTCTATGGCTACACCTTC. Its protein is CASSLGYMLYGYTF.

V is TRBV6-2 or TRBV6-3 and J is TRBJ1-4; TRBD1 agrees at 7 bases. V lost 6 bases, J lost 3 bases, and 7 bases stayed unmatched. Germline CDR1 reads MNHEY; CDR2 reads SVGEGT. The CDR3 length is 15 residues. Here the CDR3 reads CASSRAGTANEKLFF. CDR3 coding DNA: TGTGCCAGCAGCCGAGCCGGGACAGCTAATGAAAAACTGTTTTTT.

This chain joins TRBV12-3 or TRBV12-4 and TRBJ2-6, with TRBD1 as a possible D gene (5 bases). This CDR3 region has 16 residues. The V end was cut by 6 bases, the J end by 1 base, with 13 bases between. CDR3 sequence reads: CASSQQRQSGANVLTF. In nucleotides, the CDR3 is TGTGCCAGCAGCCAGCAGCGACAGTCTGGGGCCAACGTCCTGACTTTC.

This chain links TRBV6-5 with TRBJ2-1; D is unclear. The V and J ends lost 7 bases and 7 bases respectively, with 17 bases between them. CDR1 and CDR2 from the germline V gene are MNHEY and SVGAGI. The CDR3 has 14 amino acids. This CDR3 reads CASIAGLRKNEQFF. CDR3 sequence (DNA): TGTGCCAGCATCGCAGGCCTACGAAAGAATGAGCAGTTCTTC.

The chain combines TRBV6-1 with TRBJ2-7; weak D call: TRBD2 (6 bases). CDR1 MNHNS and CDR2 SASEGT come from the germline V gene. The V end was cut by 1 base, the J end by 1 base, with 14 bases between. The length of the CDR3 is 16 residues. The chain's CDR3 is CASSEGGAGQSYEQYF. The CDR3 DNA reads TGTGCCAGCAGTGAAGGCGGGGCAGGGCAATCCTACGAGCAGTACTTC.